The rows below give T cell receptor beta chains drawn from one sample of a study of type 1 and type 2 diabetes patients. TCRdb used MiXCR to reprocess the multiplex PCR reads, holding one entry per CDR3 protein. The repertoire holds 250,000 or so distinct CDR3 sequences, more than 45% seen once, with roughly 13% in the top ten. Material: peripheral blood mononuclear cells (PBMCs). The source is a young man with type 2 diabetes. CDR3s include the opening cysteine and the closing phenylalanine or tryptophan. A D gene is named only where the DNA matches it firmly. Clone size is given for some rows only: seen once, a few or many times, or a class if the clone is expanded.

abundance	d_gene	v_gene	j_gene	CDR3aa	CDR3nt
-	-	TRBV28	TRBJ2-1	CASRFSLASYNEQFF	TGTGCCAGCAGATTTAGCCTAGCGAGTTACAATGAGCAGTTCTTC
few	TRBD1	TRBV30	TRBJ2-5	CAWTLDRLETQYF	TGTGCCTGGACCCTGGACAGGTTGGAGACCCAGTACTTC
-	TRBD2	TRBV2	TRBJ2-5	CASSELAGVGTQYF	TGTGCCAGCAGTGAACTAGCGGGGGTGGGGACCCAGTACTTC
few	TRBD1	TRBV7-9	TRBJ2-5	CASSLADRAQTQYF	TGTGCCAGCAGCTTAGCGGACAGGGCCCAGACCCAGTACTTC
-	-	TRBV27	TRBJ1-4	CASSLVINEKLFF	TGTGCCAGCAGTTTAGTCATAAATGAAAAACTGTTTTTT
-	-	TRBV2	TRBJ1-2	CASQGESYGYTF	TGTGCCAGCCAGGGAGAGAGCTATGGCTACACCTTC
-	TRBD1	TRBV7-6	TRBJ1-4	CASSFGTGDEKLFF	TGTGCCAGCAGCTTCGGGACAGGGGATGAAAAACTGTTTTTT
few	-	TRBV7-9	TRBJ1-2	CASSSGTALYGYTF	TGTGCCAGCAGCTCAGGGACGGCGCTCTATGGCTACACCTTC
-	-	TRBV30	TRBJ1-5	CAWMSPDSNQPQHF	TGTGCCTGGATGAGTCCCGATAGCAATCAGCCCCAGCATTTT
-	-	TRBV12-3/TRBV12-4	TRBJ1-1	CASSLALEAFF	TGTGCCAGCAGTTTGGCACTTGAAGCTTTCTTT
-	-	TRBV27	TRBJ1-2	CASSSLPPGGYGYTF	TGTGCCAGCAGTTCGCTACCCCCGGGTGGCTATGGCTACACCTTC
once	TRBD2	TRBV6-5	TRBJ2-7	CASRADWTSGTEQYF	TGTGCCAGCAGGGCCGATTGGACTAGCGGGACCGAGCAGTACTTC
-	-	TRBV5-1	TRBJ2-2	CASSKLAYTGELFF	TGCGCCAGCAGTAAGTTGGCCTACACCGGGGAGCTGTTTTTT
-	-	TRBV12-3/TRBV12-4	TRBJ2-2	CASKAVPTGELFF	TGTGCCAGCAAGGCGGTTCCCACCGGGGAGCTGTTTTTT
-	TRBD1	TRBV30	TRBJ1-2	CAWRATGGAGYTF	TGTGCCTGGAGGGCCACAGGGGGGGCTGGCTACACCTTC
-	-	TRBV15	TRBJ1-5	CATSRDPSYQPQHF	TGTGCCACCAGCAGAGACCCTTCGTATCAGCCCCAGCATTTT
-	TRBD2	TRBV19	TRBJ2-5	CASSTLSGRQETQYF	TGTGCCAGTAGTACCCTCAGCGGGAGGCAAGAGACCCAGTACTTC
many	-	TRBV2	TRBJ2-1	CASSQRNEQFF	TGTGCCAGCAGCCAGAGGAATGAGCAGTTCTTC
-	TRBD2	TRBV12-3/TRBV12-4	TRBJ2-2	CASINSPGTSGANTGELFF	TGTGCCAGCATTAACTCTCCCGGGACTAGCGGGGCGAACACCGGGGAGCTGTTTTTT
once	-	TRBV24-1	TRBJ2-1	CATSGQYNEQFF	TGTGCCACCAGTGGACAATACAATGAGCAGTTCTTC
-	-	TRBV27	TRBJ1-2	CASLSLAGDRAYGYTF	TGTGCCAGCCTTAGTTTGGCGGGAGACAGAGCCTATGGCTACACCTTC
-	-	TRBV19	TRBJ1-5	CASSMGYSGFGQPQHF	TGTGCCAGTAGTATGGGCTACTCAGGGTTTGGGCAGCCCCAGCATTTT
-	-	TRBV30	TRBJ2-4	CAWSVLEGVAKNIQYF	TGTGCCTGGAGTGTACTGGAGGGAGTAGCCAAAAACATTCAGTACTTC
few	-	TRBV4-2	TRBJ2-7	CASSRTGPTSYEQYF	TGTGCCAGCAGCCGCACGGGACCCACCTCCTACGAGCAGTACTTC
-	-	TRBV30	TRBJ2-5	CAWSVVYRETQYF	TGTGCCTGGAGTGTAGTTTATCGGGAGACCCAGTACTTC
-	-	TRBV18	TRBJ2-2	CASSPEGRELFF	TGTGCCAGCTCACCCGAGGGGAGGGAGCTGTTTTTT
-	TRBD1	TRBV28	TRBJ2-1	CASSPSGTVHNEQFF	TGTGCCAGCAGTCCCTCGGGGACAGTTCACAATGAGCAGTTCTTC
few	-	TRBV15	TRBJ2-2	CATSRQMGSGELFF	TGTGCCACCAGCAGACAAATGGGCAGCGGGGAGCTGTTTTTT
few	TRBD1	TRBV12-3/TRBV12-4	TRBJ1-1	CASSPAPTGEDAFF	TGTGCCAGCAGTCCCGCACCGACAGGGGAGGATGCTTTCTTT
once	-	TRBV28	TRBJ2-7	CASSPGTPFLEQYF	TGTGCCAGCAGTCCCGGGACCCCTTTTTTGGAGCAGTACTTC
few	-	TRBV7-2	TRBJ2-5	CASSLEGIGQETQYF	TGTGCCAGCAGCTTAGAGGGAATTGGCCAAGAGACCCAGTACTTC